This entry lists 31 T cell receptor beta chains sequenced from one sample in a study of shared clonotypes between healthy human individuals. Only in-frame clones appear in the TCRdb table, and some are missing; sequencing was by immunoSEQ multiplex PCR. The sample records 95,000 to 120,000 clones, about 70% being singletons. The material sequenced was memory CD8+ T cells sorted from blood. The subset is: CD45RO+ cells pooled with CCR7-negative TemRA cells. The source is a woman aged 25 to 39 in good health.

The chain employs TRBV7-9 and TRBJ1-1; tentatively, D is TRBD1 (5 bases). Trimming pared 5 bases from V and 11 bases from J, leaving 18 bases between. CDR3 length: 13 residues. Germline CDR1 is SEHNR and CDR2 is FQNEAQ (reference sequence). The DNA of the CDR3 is TGTGCCAGCAGCCTATCGGAGAGACGGGGGGCTTTCTTT. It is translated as CASSLSERRGAFF. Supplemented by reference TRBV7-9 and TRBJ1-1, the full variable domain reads DTGVSQNPRHKITKRGQNVTFRCDPISEHNRLYWYRQTLGQGPEFLTYFQNEAQLEKSRLLSDRFSAERPKGSFSTLEIQRTEQGDSAMYLCASSLSERRGAFFGQGTRLTVV.

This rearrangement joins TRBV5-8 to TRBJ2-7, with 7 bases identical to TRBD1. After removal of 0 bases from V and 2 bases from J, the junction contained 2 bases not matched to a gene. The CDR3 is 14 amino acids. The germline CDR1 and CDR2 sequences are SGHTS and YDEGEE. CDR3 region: CASSLGGQPYEQYF. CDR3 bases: TGTGCCAGCAGCTTGGGGGGACAGCCCTACGAGCAGTACTTC. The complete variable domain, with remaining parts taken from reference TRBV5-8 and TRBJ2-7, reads EAGVTQSPTHLIKTRGQQATLRCSPISGHTSVYWYQQALGLGLQFLLWYDEGEERNRGNFPPRFSGRQFPNYSSELNVNALELEDSALYLCASSLGGQPYEQYFGPGTRLTVT.

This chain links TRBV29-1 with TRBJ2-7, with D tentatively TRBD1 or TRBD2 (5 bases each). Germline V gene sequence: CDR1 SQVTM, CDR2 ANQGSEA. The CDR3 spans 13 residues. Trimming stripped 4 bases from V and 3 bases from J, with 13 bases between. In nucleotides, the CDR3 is TGCAGCGTTGGAGGGGTGTTTCACTACGAGCAGTACTTC. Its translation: CSVGGVFHYEQYF.

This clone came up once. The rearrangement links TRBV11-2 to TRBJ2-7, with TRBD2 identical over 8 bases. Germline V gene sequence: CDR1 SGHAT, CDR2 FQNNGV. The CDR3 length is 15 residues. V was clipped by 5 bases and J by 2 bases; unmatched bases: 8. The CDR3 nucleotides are TGTGCCAGCAGCCCGCGGGGGGCCAAACCCTACGAGCAGTACTTC. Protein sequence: CASSPRGAKPYEQYF. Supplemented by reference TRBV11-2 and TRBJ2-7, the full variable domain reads EAGVAQSPRYKIIEKRQSVAFWCNPISGHATLYWYQQILGQGPKLLIQFQNNGVVDDSQLPKDRFSAERLKGVDSTLKIQPAKLEDSAVYLCASSPRGAKPYEQYFGPGTRLTVT.

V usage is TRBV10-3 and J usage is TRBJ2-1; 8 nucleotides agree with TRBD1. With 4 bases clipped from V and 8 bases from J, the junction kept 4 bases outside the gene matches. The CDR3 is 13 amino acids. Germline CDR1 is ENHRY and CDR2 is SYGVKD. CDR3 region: CAISGQGAHEQFF. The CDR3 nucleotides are TGTGCCATCAGTGGGCAGGGGGCCCATGAGCAGTTCTTC.

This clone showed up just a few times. The CDR3 region has the DNA TGTGCCAGCAGCGACCCGGGACTAGGTACAGATACGCAGTATTTT. As protein: CASSDPGLGTDTQYF. The V gene is TRBV21-1, the J gene TRBJ2-3; TRBD2 is the table's D call and was not checked against the DNA. TRBV21-1 is listed as a pseudogene. The CDR3 length is 15 residues.

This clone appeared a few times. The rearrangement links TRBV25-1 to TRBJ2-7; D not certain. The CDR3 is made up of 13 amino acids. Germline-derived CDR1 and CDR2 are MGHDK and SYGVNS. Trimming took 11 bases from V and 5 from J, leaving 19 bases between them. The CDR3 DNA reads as TGTGCCTCCGAGAGCAAGCGAGTGAACGAGCAGTACTTC. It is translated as CASESKRVNEQYF.

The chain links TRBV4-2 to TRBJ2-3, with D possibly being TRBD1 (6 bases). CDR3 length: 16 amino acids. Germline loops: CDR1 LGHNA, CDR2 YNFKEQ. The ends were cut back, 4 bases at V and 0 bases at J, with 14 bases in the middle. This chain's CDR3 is CASSPGAADSTDTQYF. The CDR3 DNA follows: TGTGCCAGCAGCCCAGGGGCGGCGGATAGCACAGATACGCAGTATTTT.

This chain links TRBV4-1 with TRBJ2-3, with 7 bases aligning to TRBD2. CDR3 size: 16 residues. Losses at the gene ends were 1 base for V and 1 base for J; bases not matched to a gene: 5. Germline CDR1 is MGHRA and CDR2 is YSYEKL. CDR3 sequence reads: CASSQGSSGRTDTQYF. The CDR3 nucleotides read TGCGCCAGCAGCCAAGGATCTAGCGGTCGCACAGATACGCAGTATTTT.

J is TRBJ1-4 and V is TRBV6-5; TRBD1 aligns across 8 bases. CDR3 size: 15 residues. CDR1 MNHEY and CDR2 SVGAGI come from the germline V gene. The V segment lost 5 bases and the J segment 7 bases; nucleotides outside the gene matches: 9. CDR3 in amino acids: CASSPETGGSEKLFF. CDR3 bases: TGTGCCAGCAGTCCAGAAACAGGGGGGTCTGAAAAACTGTTTTTT.

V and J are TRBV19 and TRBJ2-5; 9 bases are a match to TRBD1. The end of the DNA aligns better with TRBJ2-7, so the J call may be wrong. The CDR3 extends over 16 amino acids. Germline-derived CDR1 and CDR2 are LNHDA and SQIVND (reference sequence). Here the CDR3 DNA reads TGTGCCAGTAGTATAACCGGGACAGGGAGTCCCTACGAGCAGTACTTC. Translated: CASSITGTGSPYEQYF.

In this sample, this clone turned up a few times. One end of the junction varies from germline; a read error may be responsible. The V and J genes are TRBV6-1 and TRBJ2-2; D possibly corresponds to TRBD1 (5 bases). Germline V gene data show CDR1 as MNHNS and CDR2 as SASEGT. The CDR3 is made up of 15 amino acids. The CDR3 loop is CASSPSAGNAGELFF. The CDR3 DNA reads TGTGCCAGCAGTCCCTCGGCAGGGAACGCCGGGGAGCTGTTTTTT.

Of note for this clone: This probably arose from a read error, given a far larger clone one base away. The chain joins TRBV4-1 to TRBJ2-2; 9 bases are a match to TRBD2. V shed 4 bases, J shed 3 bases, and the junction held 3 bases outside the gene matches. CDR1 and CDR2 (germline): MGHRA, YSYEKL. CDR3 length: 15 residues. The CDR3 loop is CASSRAGGHTGELFF. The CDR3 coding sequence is TGCGCCAGCAGCCGGGCGGGAGGGCACACCGGGGAGCTGTTTTTT.

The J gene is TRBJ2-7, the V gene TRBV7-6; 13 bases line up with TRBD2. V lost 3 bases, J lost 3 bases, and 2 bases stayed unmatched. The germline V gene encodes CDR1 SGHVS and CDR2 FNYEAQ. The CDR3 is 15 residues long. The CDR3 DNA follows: TGTGCCAGCAGCTTCGGGACTAGCGGGATCTACGAGCAGTACTTC. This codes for CASSFGTSGIYEQYF.

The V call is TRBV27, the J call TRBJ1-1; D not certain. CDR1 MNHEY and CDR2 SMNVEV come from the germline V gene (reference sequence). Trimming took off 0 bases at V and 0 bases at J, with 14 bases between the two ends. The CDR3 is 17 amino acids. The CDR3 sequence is CASSLSLAAEMNTEAFF. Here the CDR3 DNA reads TGTGCCAGCAGTTTATCTCTGGCGGCCGAGATGAACACTGAAGCTTTCTTT.

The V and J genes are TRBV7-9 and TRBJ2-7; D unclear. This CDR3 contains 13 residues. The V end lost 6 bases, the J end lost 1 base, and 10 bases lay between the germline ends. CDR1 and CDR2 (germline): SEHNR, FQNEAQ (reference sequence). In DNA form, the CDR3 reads TGTGCCAGCAGAGGTCAGCCGTCCTACGAGCAGTACTTC. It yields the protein CASRGQPSYEQYF.

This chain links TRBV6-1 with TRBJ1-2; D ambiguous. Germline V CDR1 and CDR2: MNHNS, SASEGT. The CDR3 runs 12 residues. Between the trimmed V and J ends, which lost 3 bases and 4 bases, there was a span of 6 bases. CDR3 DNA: TGTGCCAGCAGTGATGGAGGCTATGGCTACACCTTC. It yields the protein CASSDGGYGYTF.

The CDR3 region is CASSLEGLAGVQYNEQFF. The CDR3 DNA sequence: TGTGCCAGCAGCTTAGAAGGACTAGCGGGAGTTCAGTACAATGAGCAGTTCTTC. The rearrangement links TRBV7-2 to TRBJ2-1, with TRBD2 matching 13 bases. V lost 1 base, J lost 4 bases, and 7 bases stayed unmatched. Germline-derived CDR1 and CDR2 are SGHTA and FQGNSA. The CDR3 extends over 18 amino acids.

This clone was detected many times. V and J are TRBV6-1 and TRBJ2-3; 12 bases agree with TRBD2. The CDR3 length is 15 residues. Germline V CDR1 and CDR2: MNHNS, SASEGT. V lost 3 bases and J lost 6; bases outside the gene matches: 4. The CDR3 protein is CASSETSGSSDTQYF. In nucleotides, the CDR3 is TGTGCCAGCAGTGAGACTAGCGGGAGTTCGGATACGCAGTATTTT.

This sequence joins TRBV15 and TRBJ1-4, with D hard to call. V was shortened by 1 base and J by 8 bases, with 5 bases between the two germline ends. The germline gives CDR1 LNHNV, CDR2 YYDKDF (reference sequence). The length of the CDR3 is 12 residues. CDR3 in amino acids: CATSRVLEKLFF. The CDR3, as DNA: TGTGCCACCAGCAGAGTCTTGGAAAAACTGTTTTTT.

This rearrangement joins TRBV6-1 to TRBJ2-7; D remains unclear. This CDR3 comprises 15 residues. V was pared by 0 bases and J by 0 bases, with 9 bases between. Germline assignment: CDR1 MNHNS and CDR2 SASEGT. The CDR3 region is CASSEAWILSYEQYF. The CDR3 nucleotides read TGTGCCAGCAGTGAAGCGTGGATTCTCTCCTACGAGCAGTACTTC.

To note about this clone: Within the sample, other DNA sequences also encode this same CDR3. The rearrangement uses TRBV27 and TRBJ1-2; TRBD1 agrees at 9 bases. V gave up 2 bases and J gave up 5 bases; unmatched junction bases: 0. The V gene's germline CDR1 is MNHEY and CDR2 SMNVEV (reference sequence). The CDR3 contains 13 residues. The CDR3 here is CASSLGTGYGYTF. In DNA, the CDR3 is TGTGCCAGCAGTTTAGGGACAGGGTATGGCTACACCTTC.

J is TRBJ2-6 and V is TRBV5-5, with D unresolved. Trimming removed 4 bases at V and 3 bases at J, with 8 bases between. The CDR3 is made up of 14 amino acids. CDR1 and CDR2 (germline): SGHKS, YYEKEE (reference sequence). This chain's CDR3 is CASSPLVGANVLTF. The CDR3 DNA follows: TGTGCCAGCAGCCCCCTTGTTGGGGCCAACGTCCTGACTTTC. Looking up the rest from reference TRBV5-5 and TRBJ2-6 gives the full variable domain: DAGVTQSPTHLIKTRGQQVTLRCSPISGHKSVSWYQQVLGQGPQFIFQYYEKEERGRGNFPDRFSARQFPNYSSELNVNALLLGDSALYLCASSPLVGANVLTFGAGSRLTVL.

Written as DNA, the CDR3 is TGTGCCTGTGACAGTTATGGCTACACCTTC. Translating gives CACDSYGYTF. The chain couples TRBV30 to TRBJ1-2, with D tentatively TRBD1 (5 bases). There are 10 residues in the CDR3. Trimming shortened V by 6 bases and J by 5 bases, and 7 bases separated the two germline ends. Germline V gives CDR1 GTSNPN, CDR2 SVGIG (reference sequence).

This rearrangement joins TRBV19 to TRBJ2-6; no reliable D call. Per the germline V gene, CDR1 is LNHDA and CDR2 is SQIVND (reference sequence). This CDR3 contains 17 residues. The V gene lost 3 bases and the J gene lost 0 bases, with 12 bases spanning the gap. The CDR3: CASSIGRPNSGANVLTF. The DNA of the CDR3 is TGTGCCAGTAGTATCGGCAGGCCCAACTCTGGGGCCAACGTCCTGACTTTC.

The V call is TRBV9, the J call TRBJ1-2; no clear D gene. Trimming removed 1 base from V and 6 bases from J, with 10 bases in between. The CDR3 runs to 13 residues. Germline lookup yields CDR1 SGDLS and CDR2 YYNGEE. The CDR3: CASSVIGTNGYTF. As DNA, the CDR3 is TGTGCCAGCAGCGTAATAGGAACCAATGGCTACACCTTC.

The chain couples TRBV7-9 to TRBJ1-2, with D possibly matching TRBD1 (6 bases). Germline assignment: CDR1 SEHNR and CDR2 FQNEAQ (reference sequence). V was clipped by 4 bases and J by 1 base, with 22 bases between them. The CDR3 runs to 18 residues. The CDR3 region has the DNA TGTGCCAGCAGCTCAGGGGACCAAGGACAGCTCCATAACTATGGCTACACCTTC. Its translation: CASSSGDQGQLHNYGYTF.

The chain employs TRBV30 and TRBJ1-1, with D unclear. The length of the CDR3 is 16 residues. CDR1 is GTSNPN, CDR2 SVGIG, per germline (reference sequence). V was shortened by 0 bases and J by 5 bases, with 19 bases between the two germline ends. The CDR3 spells CAWSVQVVAFGTEAFF. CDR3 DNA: TGTGCCTGGAGTGTACAAGTTGTGGCCTTTGGAACTGAAGCTTTCTTT.

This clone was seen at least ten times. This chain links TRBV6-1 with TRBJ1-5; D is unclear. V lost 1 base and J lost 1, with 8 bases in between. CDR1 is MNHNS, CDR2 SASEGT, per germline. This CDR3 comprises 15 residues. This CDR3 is CASSEGPGSNQPQHF. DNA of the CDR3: TGTGCCAGCAGTGAAGGCCCGGGGAGCAATCAGCCCCAGCATTTT.

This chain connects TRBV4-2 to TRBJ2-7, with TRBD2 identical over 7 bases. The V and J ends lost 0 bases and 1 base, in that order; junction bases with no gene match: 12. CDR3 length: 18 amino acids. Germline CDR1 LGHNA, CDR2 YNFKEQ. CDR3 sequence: CASSQDPGRAGLSYEQYF. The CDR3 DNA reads TGTGCCAGCAGCCAAGATCCCGGACGAGCGGGATTATCCTACGAGCAGTACTTC.

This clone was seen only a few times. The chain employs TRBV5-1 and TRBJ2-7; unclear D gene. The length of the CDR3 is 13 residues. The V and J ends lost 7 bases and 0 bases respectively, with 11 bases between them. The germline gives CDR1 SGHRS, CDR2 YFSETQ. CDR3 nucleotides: TGCGCCAGCGCAGGACGAGGCTCCTACGAGCAGTACTTC. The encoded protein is CASAGRGSYEQYF.